This section outlines one TCR beta chain sequence together with its context. Its antigen has not been determined. One base away there is no much larger clone; base qualities are not given. The source of the sample is a study of blood T cell repertoires in COVID-19 (dated by TCRdb to 2018 to 2021). At the level of the whole study: The collaborator samples originated in the United States, Italy and Spain and spanned the acute and convalescent phases of COVID-19. The repertoires were released in a freely available public database meant as a resource for research on the immune response to SARS-CoV-2. Nearly every sample came with metadata listing a de-identified subject ID, COVID-19 status, age in years and sex. Deeply sampled blood TCRbeta repertoires from subjects exposed to, actively infected with, or recovered from COVID-19 were included in the dataset. The prospective study material was composed of cDNA or gDNA derived from T cells, B-cell-depleted T cells, or PBMCs. Where HLA class I and class II types were available, the types were taken from metadata supplied by the sample provider, not from assay-based typing. The samples were drawn from the first 160 participants of the ongoing ImmuneRACE study and from 1,254 subjects provided by 6 global collaborators.

Participants in the prospective study were enrolled through a virtual design, were aged about 18 to 90 years, and lived in about two dozen United States geographic areas. In the prospective study, cohorts were assigned on the basis of participant-reported clinical history obtained from a screening survey and a study questionnaire. In the prospective study, whole blood, serum and a nasopharyngeal or oropharyngeal swab were collected from each participant by mobile phlebotomists. Prospective study participants could optionally give additional blood draws and questionnaires over an approximately two-month period. Before DNA extraction, prospective study blood samples were shipped either frozen or at room temperature. Trimming at the junction amounts to 5 bases on V and 0 bases on J, and the germline ends lie 8 bases apart. The germline V gene (reference sequence) supplies CDR1 GTSNPN and CDR2 SVGIG. The CDR3 covers 13 residues, taking in both the cysteine and the phenylalanine. Only the CDR3 part of the read is kept: 39 bases, read in frame from the first base.

TCRbeta CDR3 regions were amplified from genomic DNA using the immunoSEQ Assay, a bias-controlled multiplex PCR. The published analysis was carried out like this. Nucleated cell counts per sample were estimated from amplification of reference gene primers within the assay. To quantify the absolute abundance of each unique TCRbeta CDR3 rearrangement, sequence reads were collapsed and filtered. For each sample, productive Simpson clonality was calculated as the square root of Simpson's diversity index over productive rearrangements. TCRdb re-hosts the immuneACCESS table, in-frame sequences only. Its copies lack some clones; in the studies checked, an unresolved V gene accounts for under half of them, and the cause for the rest is not known. V, J and clone size reflect that table, while D and trimming were determined from the DNA. This sample gives about 190,000 clones in total; more than 65% of them show up just once. The top ten hold roughly a sixth of the sample.

What the study reported, not specific to this receptor: The amount of clinical and demographic metadata varied by source and participant and was provided uncurated.

The V gene is TRBV30 and the J gene is TRBJ1-3; tentative D gene TRBD1, with 5 bases matching. Sequences were obtained from PBMCs or T cells enriched from blood (not recorded which). The TCR comes from a woman in her 50s with acute COVID-19. Here is the DNA: TGTGCCTGGGACAGAAGCTCTGGAAACACCATATATTTT. Translated, this gives CAWDRSSGNTIYF.